The T cell receptor beta chain under discussion was sequenced for a study of Ad26.COV2.S vaccination and SARS-CoV-2 variants. Overall study findings and caveats: Estimates derived from TCR breadth and depth analyses may have underestimated total T cell responses. Measurement of non-spike TCR breadth gave similar results in vaccine and placebo recipients. Spike-specific TCR breadth was greater after Ad26.COV2.S than placebo. Reportedly, spike-specific CD8+ and CD4+ T cell responses achieved substantial breadth once vaccination had taken place.

Only in-frame clones appear in the TCRdb table, and some are missing; sequencing was by immunoSEQ multiplex PCR. The sample yields about 350,000 clones, 90% to 95% seen once. A word on this clone: Its specificity is not known.

CDR3 size: 15 residues. The V end was cut by 1 base, the J end by 1 base, with 9 bases between. Per germline, CDR1 KGHSH and CDR2 LQKENI. This clonotype was obtained from a human donor who had recovered from COVID-19. Sequencing used peripheral blood, obtained after recovery from COVID-19. This sequence joins TRBV18 and TRBJ2-3; D not resolved. The CDR3 bases are TGTGCCAGCTCACCACTCTCTGCGGGCACAGATACGCAGTATTTT. Amino acids: CASSPLSAGTDTQYF.